Reported below is one T cell receptor beta chain. The data were taken from a study of PD-1 blockade in classical Hodgkin lymphoma. All patients relapsed after autologous stem cell transplantation, and brentuximab vedotin exposure varied. The repertoire was sequenced with immunoSEQ multiplex PCR; TCRdb's copy has only in-frame clones and lacks some. The sample shows approximately 60,000 clones, over 85% of them seen only once. Germline CDR1 and CDR2: SGHTS and YDEGEE. V was cut by 1 base and J by 9 bases, with 14 bases left in between. The CDR3 extends over 14 amino acids. The chain recombines TRBV5-8 with TRBJ1-5; D call uncertain. Sequencing used peripheral blood mononuclear cells (PBMCs), obtained at baseline. This receptor was obtained from a human donor with classical Hodgkin lymphoma. The chain's CDR3 is CASSLLTDAPPQHF. The CDR3 DNA is TGTGCCAGCAGCTTGTTAACAGACGCCCCGCCCCAGCATTTT.